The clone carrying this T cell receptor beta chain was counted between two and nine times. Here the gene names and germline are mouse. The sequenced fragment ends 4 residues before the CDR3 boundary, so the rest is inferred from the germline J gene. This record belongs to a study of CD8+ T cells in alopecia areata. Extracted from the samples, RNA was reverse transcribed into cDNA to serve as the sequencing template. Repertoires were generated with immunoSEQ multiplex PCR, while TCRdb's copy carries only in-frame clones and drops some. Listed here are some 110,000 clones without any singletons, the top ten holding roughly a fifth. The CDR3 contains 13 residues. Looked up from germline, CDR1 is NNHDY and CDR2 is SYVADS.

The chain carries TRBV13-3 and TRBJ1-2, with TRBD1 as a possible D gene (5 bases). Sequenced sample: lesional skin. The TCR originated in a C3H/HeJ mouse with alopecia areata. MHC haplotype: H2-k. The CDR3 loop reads CASSDAGRADYTF. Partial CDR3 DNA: TGTGCCAGCAGTGACGCAGGGCGGGCC.